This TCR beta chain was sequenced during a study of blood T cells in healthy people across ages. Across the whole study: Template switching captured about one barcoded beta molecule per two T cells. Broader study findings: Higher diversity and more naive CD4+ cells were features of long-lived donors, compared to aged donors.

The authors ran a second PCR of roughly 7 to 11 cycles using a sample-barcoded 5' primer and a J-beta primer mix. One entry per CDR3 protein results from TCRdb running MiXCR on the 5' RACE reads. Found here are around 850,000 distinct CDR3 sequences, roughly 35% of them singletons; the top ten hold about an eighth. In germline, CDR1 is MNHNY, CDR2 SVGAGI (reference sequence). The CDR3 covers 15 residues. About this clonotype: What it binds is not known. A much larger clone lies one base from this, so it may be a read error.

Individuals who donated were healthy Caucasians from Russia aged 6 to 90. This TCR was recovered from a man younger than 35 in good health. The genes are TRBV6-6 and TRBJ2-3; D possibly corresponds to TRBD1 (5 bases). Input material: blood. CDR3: CAGSIQGFGTDTQYF. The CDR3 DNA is TGTGCCGGCAGTATCCAGGGCTTTGGGACAGATACGCAGTATTTT.